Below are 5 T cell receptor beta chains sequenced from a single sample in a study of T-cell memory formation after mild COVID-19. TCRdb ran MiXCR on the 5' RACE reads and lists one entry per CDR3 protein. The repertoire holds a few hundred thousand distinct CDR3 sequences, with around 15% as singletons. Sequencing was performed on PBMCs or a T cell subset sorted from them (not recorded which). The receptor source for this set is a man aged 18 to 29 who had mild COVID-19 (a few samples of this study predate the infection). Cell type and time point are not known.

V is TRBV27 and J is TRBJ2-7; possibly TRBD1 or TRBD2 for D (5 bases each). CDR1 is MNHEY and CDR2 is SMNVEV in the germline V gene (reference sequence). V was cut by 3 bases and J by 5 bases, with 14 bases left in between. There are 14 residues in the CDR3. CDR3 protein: CASSLAPRGHEQYV. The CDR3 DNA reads TGTGCCAGCAGTTTGGCACCCCGGGGCCACGAGCAGTACGTC.

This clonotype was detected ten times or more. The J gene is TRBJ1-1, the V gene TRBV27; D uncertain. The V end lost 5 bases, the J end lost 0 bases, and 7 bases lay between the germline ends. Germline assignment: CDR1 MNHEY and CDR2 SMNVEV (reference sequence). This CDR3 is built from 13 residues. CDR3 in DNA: TGTGCCAGCAGTCCATCAATGAACACTGAAGCTTTCTTT. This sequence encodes CASSPSMNTEAFF.

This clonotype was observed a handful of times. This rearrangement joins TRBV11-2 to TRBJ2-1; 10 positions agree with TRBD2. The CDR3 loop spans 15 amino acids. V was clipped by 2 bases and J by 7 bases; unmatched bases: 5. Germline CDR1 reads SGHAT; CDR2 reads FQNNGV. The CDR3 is CASSLIAGGANEQFF. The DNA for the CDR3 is TGTGCCAGCAGCTTAATAGCGGGGGGCGCAAATGAGCAGTTCTTC.

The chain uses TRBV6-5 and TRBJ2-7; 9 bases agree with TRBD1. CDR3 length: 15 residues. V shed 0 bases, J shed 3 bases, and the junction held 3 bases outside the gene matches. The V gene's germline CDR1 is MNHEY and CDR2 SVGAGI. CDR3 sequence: CASSYSTGGYYEQYF. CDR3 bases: TGTGCCAGCAGTTACTCGACAGGGGGATACTACGAGCAGTACTTC.

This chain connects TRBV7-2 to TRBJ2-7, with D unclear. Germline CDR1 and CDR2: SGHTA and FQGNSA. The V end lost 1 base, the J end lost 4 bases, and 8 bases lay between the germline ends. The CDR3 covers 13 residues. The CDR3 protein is CASSLDSPYEQYV. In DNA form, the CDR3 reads TGTGCCAGCAGCTTAGACAGCCCTTACGAGCAGTACGTC.